These T cell receptor beta chains were read from a single sample in a study of esophageal squamous cell carcinoma under preoperative chemotherapy. Each CDR3 protein gets one entry after TCRdb re-called the PCR reads with MiXCR. The repertoire consists of about 18,000 distinct CDR3 sequences, with under 60% occurring once and the leading ten covering 25% to 35%. Sample collection occurred from a patient given preoperative chemotherapy. The receptors were gathered from a human donor with esophageal squamous cell carcinoma. The donor label of this sample is uncertain. Each CDR3 is given with its conserved first and last residue. Each record gives: clone size, V gene, CDR3 protein. Expanded clones get a size class; other rows say once, few or many, or leave the size out.

. TRBV7-8 CASSPDDGLAGHTDTQYF
medium-sized TRBV7-8 CASSLASYNEQFF
. TRBV7-2 CASSVTHTGGPANEQYF
. TRBV12-3/TRBV12-4 CASSYLGQGEMEQYF
. TRBV12-3/TRBV12-4 CASSLDGDIQYF
many TRBV7-2 CASSRASSYEQYF
. TRBV7-6 CAGSGDPGQDTQYF
many TRBV7-8 CASSPKGQPFTEAFF
. TRBV7-3 CGGTGPSGTNIQYF
many TRBV6-2/TRBV6-3 CASSGLAGEAYNEQFF
. TRBV7-9 CASSPLGGEQYF
few TRBV7-2 CASSARQGGATNTQYF
few TRBV7-2 CASGGRGSRETQYF
medium-sized TRBV7-3 CASIGPRDSFYEQYF
few TRBV19 CASTHPGGGTGELFF
. TRBV12-3/TRBV12-4 CASSSPDRGEQYF
many TRBV6-1 CASRTGRETQYF
few TRBV11-1 CASSSGEKLFF
many TRBV7-2 CASSYGPVEETQYF
. TRBV4-3 CASSQELGPNEQFF
. TRBV11-2 CASRPSGGGNQETQYF
. TRBV7-2 CASSLGQGDTGELFF
. TRBV7-2 CASRVLGGGSNAETQYF
few TRBV6-2/TRBV6-3 CASTPRLGGDTQYF
. TRBV7-9 CAGRGGRAKDTQYF
. TRBV7-2 CASSFRVLGAANTQYF
few TRBV6-1 CASSVFARLAGNIRETQYF
. TRBV4-3 CASSQDGVGTGKNTEAFF
few TRBV6-5 CASSYWTGGSSYEQYF
. TRBV6-5 CASSFGLEQFF